This TCR beta chain comes out of a study of CD4 T cells in relation to SARS-CoV-2 and coronaviruses. Overall study context: Negative control cultures got HIV-1 Nef peptides or no peptide. Study-wide findings and caveats: Pre-pandemic and post-infection samples never came from the same donor.

Before the COVID-19 pandemic, during about 2011-2019, CD4+ T cells were taken from unexposed donors. The cells were cultured for over eight days before CD4+ T cells were isolated. Testing used SARS-CoV-2 S/N and four cold-coronavirus spikes on unexposed-donor CD4+ T cells, cells permitting. Generated by immunoSEQ multiplex PCR, the TCRdb table keeps only in-frame clones and is missing some. The data hold roughly 24,000 clones, with about four fifths observed a single time. Concerning this clone: Its cognate antigen is unknown.

From germline, CDR1 is SGHTA and CDR2 FQGNSA. The CDR3 contains 12 residues. The V gene lost 3 bases and the J gene lost 4 bases, with 1 base spanning the gap. This rearrangement joins TRBV7-2 to TRBJ1-6; D unclear. The receptor comes from a human donor in good health. The sequenced sample consisted of CD4+ T cells from PBMCs, cultured in vitro. The CDR3 DNA follows: TGTGCCAGCAGCTTTTATAATTCACCCCTCCACTTT. It yields the protein CASSFYNSPLHF.